Listed here are 11 T cell receptor beta chains from one sample, sequenced in a study of technical replicates of blood from a handful of donors. Generated by immunoSEQ multiplex PCR, the TCRdb table keeps only in-frame clones and is missing some. Altogether tens of thousands of clones are present, 93% being singletons, with the ten largest covering 0.4% to 0.45%. Sequencing was performed on T cells isolated from PBMCs. All receptors come from a human donor in good health.

The rearrangement uses TRBV7-6 and TRBJ2-6; 7 nucleotides align to TRBD1. CDR1 SGHVS and CDR2 FNYEAQ come from the germline V gene. Losses at the gene ends were 5 bases for V and 1 base for J; bases not matched to a gene: 14. The CDR3 sequence is 19 residues long. CDR3 bases: TGTGCCAGCAGCCTATGGAGACAGGGCCCTGGTTCTGGGGCCAACGTCCTGACTTTC. Its translation: CASSLWRQGPGSGANVLTF.

This rearrangement joins TRBV6-5 to TRBJ2-2; D is perhaps TRBD1 (5 bases). Germline-derived CDR1 and CDR2 are MNHEY and SVGAGI. Between the trimmed V and J ends, which lost 0 bases and 7 bases, there was a span of 12 bases. The CDR3 is 15 residues long. CDR3 region: CASSYSGLTGGELFF. The CDR3 DNA reads as TGTGCCAGCAGTTACTCGGGTCTTACAGGCGGGGAGCTGTTTTTT.

V is TRBV7-2 and J is TRBJ1-2, with no clear D. Trimming shortened V by 4 bases and J by 10 bases, and 13 bases separated the two germline ends. CDR1 and CDR2 (germline): SGHTA, FQGNSA. CDR3 length: 12 residues. CDR3 bases: TGTGCCAGCAGCTCCGTTCATCAGGACTACACCTTC. Translated: CASSSVHQDYTF. Together with reference TRBV7-2 and TRBJ1-2, the CDR3 gives the full variable domain: GAGVSQSPSNKVTEKGKDVELRCDPISGHTALYWYRQSLGQGLEFLIYFQGNSAPDKSGLPSDRFSAERTGGSVSTLTIQRTQQEDSAVYLCASSSVHQDYTFGSGTRLTVV.

The chain employs TRBV7-9 and TRBJ2-1; 14 bases are shared with TRBD2. This CDR3 is built from 19 residues. Germline CDR1 SEHNR, CDR2 FQNEAQ (reference sequence). The junction had 9 bases not matched to a gene; V was cut back by 5 bases and J by 0 bases. CDR3 region: CASSQGLAGAGDSYNEQFF. CDR3 coding DNA: TGTGCCAGCAGCCAGGGACTAGCGGGGGCGGGAGACTCCTACAATGAGCAGTTCTTC. Supplemented by reference TRBV7-9 and TRBJ2-1, the full variable domain reads DTGVSQNPRHKITKRGQNVTFRCDPISEHNRLYWYRQTLGQGPEFLTYFQNEAQLEKSRLLSDRFSAERPKGSFSTLEIQRTEQGDSAMYLCASSQGLAGAGDSYNEQFFGPGTRLTVL.

The chain employs TRBV6-6 and TRBJ2-7; tentatively, D is TRBD2 (5 bases). V gave up 6 bases and J gave up 6 bases, with 12 bases separating them. This CDR3 is 12 amino acids long. Looked up from germline, CDR1 is MNHNY and CDR2 is SVGAGI (reference sequence). The CDR3 DNA reads as TGTGCCAGCAGCTCTGGGAGCACCGAGCAGTACTTC. This translates into CASSSGSTEQYF.

The rearrangement joins TRBV2 to TRBJ2-6, with a weak D call TRBD1 (5 bases). Germline CDR1 is SNHLY and CDR2 is FYNNEI. The V gene lost 6 bases and the J gene lost 0 bases, with 15 bases spanning the gap. The CDR3 loop spans 17 amino acids. The CDR3 DNA sequence: TGTGCCAGCAGCGTCTCCCAGGGCGCCTCTGGGGCCAACGTCCTGACTTTC. Residues: CASSVSQGASGANVLTF.

The chain uses TRBV15 and TRBJ2-5; tentative D call: TRBD2 (6 bases). The CDR3 has 15 amino acids. CDR1 is LNHNV and CDR2 is YYDKDF in the germline V gene (reference sequence). V lost 5 bases and J 5 bases, leaving 18 bases between the germline ends. This CDR3 is CATSQRAREMETQYF. The CDR3 nucleotides are TGTGCCACCAGCCAACGGGCCCGGGAGATGGAGACCCAGTACTTC.

The V and J genes are TRBV5-6 and TRBJ2-7; D may match TRBD1 or TRBD2 (5 bases each). The CDR3 extends over 14 amino acids. Germline CDR1 SGHDT, CDR2 YYEEEE. Trimming left V 4 bases short and J 2 bases short, with 13 bases between. The CDR3, as DNA: TGTGCCAGCAGCCTGGAGGACACCCCCTACGAGCAGTACTTC. It yields the protein CASSLEDTPYEQYF.

This chain connects TRBV11-2 to TRBJ2-1; unclear D gene. Looked up from germline, CDR1 is SGHAT and CDR2 is FQNNGV. Trimming took off 5 bases at V and 3 bases at J, with 11 bases between the two ends. The CDR3 loop spans 14 amino acids. CDR3 nucleotide sequence: TGTGCCAGCAGCACCAACCGACACTACAATGAGCAGTTCTTC. Its translation: CASSTNRHYNEQFF.

J is TRBJ2-7 and V is TRBV2, with D perhaps matching TRBD2 (6 bases). This CDR3 is 16 amino acids long. CDR1 is SNHLY and CDR2 is FYNNEI in the germline V gene. The ends were cut back, 7 bases at V and 2 bases at J, with 21 bases in the middle. The CDR3 bases are TGTGCCAGCAAGGGGTGCCGGGAGCCGTCGGCCTACGAGCAGTACTTC. Encoded protein: CASKGCREPSAYEQYF.

The chain joins TRBV6-5 to TRBJ1-1, with D maybe TRBD1 (6 bases). The V gene lost 5 bases and the J gene lost 3 bases, with 13 bases spanning the gap. CDR1 MNHEY and CDR2 SVGAGI come from the germline V gene. The CDR3 loop spans 14 amino acids. The DNA for the CDR3 is TGTGCCAGCAGTAAAGGGGGGAGGGACACTGAAGCTTTCTTT. Protein: CASSKGGRDTEAFF.